This record covers a single T cell receptor beta chain. Its specificity is unknown. This record comes from a study of PD-1 blockade in classical Hodgkin lymphoma. Study-wide context: Intravenous nivolumab at 3 mg/kg was given to patients every 2 weeks. Findings and caveats of the study: Significantly greater TCR diversity emerged by C4D1 in CD4+ cells but not CD8+ cells. Patients who initiated nivolumab within 1 year of ASCT were excluded. Complete responders showed a baseline diversity that resembled the diversity of newly diagnosed patients.

The time point was: cycle 4 day 1 (C4D1), after less than 7 weeks of nivolumab. There was relapse after autologous stem cell transplantation in every patient, and there was variation in brentuximab vedotin exposure. V was pared by 0 bases and J by 5 bases, with 5 bases of the junction left unmatched. From germline, CDR1 is MNHEY and CDR2 SVGAGI. The CDR3 is made up of 16 amino acids. Libraries were prepared by immunoSEQ multiplex PCR; TCRdb keeps only in-frame clonotypes and omits some of them. The sample has about 44,000 clones; 66% are singletons. The chain links TRBV6-5 to TRBJ1-4; 8 bases align to TRBD1. The TCR sequence derives from a human donor with classical Hodgkin lymphoma. The source material was peripheral blood mononuclear cells (PBMCs), sampled before the fourth cycle of nivolumab. For the CDR3, the DNA is TGTGCCAGCAGTTACTCTTGGGCAGGGGGCAATGAAAAACTGTTTTTT. Translation: CASSYSWAGGNEKLFF.